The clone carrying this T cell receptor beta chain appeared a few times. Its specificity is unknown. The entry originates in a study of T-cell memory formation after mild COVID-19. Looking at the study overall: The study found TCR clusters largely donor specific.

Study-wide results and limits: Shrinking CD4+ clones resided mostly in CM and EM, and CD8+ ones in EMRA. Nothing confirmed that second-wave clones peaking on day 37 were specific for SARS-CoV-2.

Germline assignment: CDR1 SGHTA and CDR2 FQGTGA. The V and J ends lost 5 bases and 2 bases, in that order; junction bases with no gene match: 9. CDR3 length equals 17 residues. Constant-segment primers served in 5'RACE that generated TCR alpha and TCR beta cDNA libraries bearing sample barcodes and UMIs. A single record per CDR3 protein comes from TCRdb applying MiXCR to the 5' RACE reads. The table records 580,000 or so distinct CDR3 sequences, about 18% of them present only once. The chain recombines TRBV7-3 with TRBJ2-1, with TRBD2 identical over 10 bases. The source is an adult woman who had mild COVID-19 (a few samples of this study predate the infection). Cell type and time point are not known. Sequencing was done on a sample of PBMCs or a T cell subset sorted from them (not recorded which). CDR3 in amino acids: CASSPGLAVPPYNEQFF. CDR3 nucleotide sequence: TGTGCCAGCAGCCCTGGACTAGCGGTACCCCCCTACAATGAGCAGTTCTTC. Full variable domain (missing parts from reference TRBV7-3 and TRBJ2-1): GAGVSQTPSNKVTEKGKYVELRCDPISGHTALYWYRQSLGQGPEFLIYFQGTGAADDSGLPNDRFFAVRPEGSVSTLKIQRTERGDSAVYLCASSPGLAVPPYNEQFFGPGTRLTVL.